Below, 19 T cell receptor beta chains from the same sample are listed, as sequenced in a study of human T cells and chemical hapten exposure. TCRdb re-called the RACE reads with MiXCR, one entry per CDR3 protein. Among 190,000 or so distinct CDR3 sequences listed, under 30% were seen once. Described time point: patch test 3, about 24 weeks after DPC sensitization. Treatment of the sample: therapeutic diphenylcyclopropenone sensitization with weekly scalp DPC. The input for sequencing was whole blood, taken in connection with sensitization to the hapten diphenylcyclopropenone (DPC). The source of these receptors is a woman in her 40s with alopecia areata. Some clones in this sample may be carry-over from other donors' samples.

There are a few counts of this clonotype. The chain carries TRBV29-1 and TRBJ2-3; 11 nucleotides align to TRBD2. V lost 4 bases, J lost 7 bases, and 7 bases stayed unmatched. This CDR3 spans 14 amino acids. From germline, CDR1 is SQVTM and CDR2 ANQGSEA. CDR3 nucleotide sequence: TGCAGCGTTGGACTAGCGGGGTCCGTATATACGCAGTATTTT. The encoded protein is CSVGLAGSVYTQYF.

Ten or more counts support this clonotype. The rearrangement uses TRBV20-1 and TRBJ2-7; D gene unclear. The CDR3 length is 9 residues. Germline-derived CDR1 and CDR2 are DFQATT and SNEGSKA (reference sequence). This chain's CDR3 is CRAKDEQYF. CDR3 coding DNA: TGCAGGGCCAAAGACGAGCAGTACTTC.

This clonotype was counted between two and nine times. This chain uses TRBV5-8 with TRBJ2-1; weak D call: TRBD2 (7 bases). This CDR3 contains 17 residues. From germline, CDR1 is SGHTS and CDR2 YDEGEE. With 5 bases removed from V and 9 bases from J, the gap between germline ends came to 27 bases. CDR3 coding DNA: TGTGCCAGCAGTCTGGGAGGGGGAGCGAAGGAATGGGGTGAGCAGTTCTTC. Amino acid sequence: CASSLGGGAKEWGEQFF.

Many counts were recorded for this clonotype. The CDR3 loop reads CSVEVRIAGNGEQFF. The CDR3, as DNA: TGCAGCGTTGAGGTCAGAATAGCGGGAAATGGGGAGCAGTTCTTC. J is TRBJ2-1 and V is TRBV29-1; 8 bases match TRBD2. The germline V gene encodes CDR1 SQVTM and CDR2 ANQGSEA. This CDR3 contains 15 residues. Losses at the gene ends were 3 bases for V and 10 bases for J; bases not matched to a gene: 14.

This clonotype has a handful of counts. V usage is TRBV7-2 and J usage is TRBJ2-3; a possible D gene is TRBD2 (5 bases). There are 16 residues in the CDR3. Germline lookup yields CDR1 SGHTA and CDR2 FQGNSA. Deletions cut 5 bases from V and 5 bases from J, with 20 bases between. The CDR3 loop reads CASSRGSGVGKDTQYF. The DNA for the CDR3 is TGTGCCAGCAGCCGGGGAAGCGGAGTGGGGAAAGATACGCAGTATTTT.

The CDR3: CASSPGRSNEKLFF. The CDR3 DNA reads TGTGCCAGCAGCCCGGGGAGGAGTAATGAAAAACTGTTTTTT. The rearrangement joins TRBV7-2 to TRBJ1-4; D uncertain. Germline V lookup: CDR1 SGHTA, CDR2 FQGNSA. Trimming stripped 5 bases from V and 4 bases from J, with 11 bases between. The CDR3 consists of 14 residues.

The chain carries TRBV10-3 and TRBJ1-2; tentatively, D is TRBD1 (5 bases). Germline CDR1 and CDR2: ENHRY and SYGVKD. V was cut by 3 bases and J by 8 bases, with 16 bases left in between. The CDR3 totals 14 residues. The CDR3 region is CAISEEQGPYGYTF. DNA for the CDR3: TGTGCCATCAGTGAAGAGCAGGGTCCTTACGGCTACACCTTC.

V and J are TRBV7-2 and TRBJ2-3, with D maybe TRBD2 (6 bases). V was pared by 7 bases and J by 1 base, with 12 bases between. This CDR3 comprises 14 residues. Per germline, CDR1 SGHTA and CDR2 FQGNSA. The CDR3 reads CASTTQRGTDTQYF. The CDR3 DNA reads TGTGCCAGCACGACCCAGCGGGGCACAGATACGCAGTATTTT.

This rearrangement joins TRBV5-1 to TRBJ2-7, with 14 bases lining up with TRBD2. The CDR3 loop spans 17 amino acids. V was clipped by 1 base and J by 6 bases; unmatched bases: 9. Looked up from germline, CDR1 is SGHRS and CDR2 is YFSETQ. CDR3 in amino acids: CASSLTGTSGGAGEQYF. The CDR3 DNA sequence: TGCGCCAGCAGCTTGACCGGGACTAGCGGGGGCGCTGGCGAGCAGTACTTC.

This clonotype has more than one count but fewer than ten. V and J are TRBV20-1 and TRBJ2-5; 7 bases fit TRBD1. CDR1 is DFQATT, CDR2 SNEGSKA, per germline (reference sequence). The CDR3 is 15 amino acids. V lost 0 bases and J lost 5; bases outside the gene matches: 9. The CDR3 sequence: CSARDLGRGKETQYF. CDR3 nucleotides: TGCAGTGCTAGAGATCTCGGCAGGGGGAAGGAGACCCAGTACTTC.

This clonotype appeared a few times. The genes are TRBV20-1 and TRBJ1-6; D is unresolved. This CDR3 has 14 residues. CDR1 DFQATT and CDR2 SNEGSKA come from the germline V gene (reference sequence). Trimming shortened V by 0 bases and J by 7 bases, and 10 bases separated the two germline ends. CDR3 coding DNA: TGCAGTGCTAGAGAACCGGGCTCGAATTCACCCCTCCACTTT. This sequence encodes CSAREPGSNSPLHF.

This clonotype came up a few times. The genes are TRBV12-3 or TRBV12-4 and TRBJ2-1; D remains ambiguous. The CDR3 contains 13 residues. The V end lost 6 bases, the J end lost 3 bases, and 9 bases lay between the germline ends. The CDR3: CASSPLLYNEQFF. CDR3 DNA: TGTGCCAGCAGCCCCCTCCTCTACAATGAGCAGTTCTTC.

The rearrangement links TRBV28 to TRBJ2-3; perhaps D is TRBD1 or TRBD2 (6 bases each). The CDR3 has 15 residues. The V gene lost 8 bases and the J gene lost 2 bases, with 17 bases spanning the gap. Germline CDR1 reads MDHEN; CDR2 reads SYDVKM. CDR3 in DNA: TGTGCCAGCCCCCCGGGGGCAGGCTCCACAGATACGCAGTATTTT. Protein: CASPPGAGSTDTQYF.

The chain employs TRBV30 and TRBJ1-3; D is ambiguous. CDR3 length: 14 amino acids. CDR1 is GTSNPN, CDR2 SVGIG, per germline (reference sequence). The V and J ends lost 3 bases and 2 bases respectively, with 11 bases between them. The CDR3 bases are TGTGCCTGGAGCCTAAACACGGCTGGAAACACCATATATTTT. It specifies CAWSLNTAGNTIYF.

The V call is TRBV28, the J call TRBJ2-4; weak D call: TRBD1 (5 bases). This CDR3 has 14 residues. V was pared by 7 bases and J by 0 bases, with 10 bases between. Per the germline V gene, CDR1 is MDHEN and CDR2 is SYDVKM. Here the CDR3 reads CASNQGVAKNIQYF. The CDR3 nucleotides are TGTGCCAGCAACCAGGGCGTAGCCAAAAACATTCAGTACTTC.

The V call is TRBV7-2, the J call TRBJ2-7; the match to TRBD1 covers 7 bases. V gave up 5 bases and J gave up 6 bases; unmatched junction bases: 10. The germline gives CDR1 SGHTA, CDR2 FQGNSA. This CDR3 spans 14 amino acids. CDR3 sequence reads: CASSRWTGNFEQYF. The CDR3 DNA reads TGTGCCAGCAGCCGCTGGACAGGCAACTTCGAGCAGTACTTC. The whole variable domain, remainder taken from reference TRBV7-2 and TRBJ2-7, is GAGVSQSPSNKVTEKGKDVELRCDPISGHTALYWYRQSLGQGLEFLIYFQGNSAPDKSGLPSDRFSAERTGGSVSTLTIQRTQQEDSAVYLCASSRWTGNFEQYFGPGTRLTVT.

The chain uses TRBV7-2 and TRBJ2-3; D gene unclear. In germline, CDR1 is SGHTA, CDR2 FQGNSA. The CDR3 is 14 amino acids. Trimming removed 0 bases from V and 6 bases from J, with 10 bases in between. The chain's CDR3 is CASSLAHGVDTQYF. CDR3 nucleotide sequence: TGTGCCAGCAGCTTAGCGCACGGCGTGGATACGCAGTATTTT.

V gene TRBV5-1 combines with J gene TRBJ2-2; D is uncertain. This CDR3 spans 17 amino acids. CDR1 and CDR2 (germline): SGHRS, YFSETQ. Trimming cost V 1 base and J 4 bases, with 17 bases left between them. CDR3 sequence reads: CASSLSRSALSTGELFF. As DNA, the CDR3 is TGCGCCAGCAGCTTGAGTCGATCAGCGCTAAGCACCGGGGAGCTGTTTTTT. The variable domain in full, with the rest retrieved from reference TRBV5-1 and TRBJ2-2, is KAGVTQTPRYLIKTRGQQVTLSCSPISGHRSVSWYQQTPGQGLQFLFEYFSETQRNKGNFPGRFSGRQFSNSRSEMNVSTLELGDSALYLCASSLSRSALSTGELFFGEGSRLTVL.

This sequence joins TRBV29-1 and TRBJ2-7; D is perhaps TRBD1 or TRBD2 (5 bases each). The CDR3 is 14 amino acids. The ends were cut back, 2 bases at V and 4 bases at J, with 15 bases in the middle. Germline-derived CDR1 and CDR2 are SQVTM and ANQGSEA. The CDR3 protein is CSVELGERQYEQYF. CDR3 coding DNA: TGCAGCGTTGAATTGGGGGAAAGACAGTACGAGCAGTACTTC.